The 32 T cell receptor beta chains reported below all come from one sample, sequenced in a study of blood T cell repertoires in COVID-19. TCRdb's copy holds only in-frame clones and misses some; the assay was immunoSEQ multiplex PCR. In the table there are about 200,000 clones, 75% to 90% of which are singletons. Sequencing used PBMCs or T cells enriched from blood (not recorded which). These receptor sequences come from a man in his forties who had recovered from COVID-19.

This clone was seen once. V gene TRBV13 combines with J gene TRBJ2-7; 14 nucleotides align to TRBD2. CDR3 length: 19 residues. Looked up from germline, CDR1 is PRHDT and CDR2 is FYEKMQ (reference sequence). J was trimmed by 5 bases and V by 0 bases; bases with no gene match: 12. CDR3 in amino acids: CASSLGTSGRADLRDEQYF. In DNA, the CDR3 is TGTGCCAGCAGCTTAGGGACTAGCGGGAGGGCCGATCTTAGAGACGAGCAGTACTTC.

As for this clone: At one end, the junction sequence differs from germline, possibly due to a read error. This chain's CDR3 is CASSTPAGAEGANEQFF. CDR3 coding DNA: TGTGCCAGCTCAACACCAGCGGGGGCCGAAGGAGCCAATGAGCAGTTCTTC. The chain couples TRBV18 to TRBJ2-1, with TRBD2 matching 8 bases. CDR1 and CDR2 from the germline V gene are KGHSH and LQKENI. The CDR3 contains 17 residues.

V usage is TRBV11-2 and J usage is TRBJ1-1; no firm D call. The germline V gene encodes CDR1 SGHAT and CDR2 FQNNGV. The CDR3 runs 14 residues. V lost 1 base and J lost 2, with 8 bases in between. In nucleotides, the CDR3 is TGTGCCAGCAGCTTAGGAGGATACAACACTGAAGCTTTCTTT. This codes for CASSLGGYNTEAFF.

This chain uses TRBV6-5 with TRBJ2-7; TRBD1 agrees at 7 bases. The V and J ends lost 10 bases and 4 bases, in that order; junction bases with no gene match: 7. Germline V gives CDR1 MNHEY, CDR2 SVGAGI. The CDR3 is 12 amino acids. The CDR3 is CATTDRWYEQYF. The CDR3 DNA is TGTGCCACCACGGACAGGTGGTACGAGCAGTACTTC.

The chain recombines TRBV4-2 with TRBJ2-1, with 8 bases fitting TRBD2. CDR1 and CDR2 from the germline V gene are LGHNA and YNFKEQ. J was trimmed by 7 bases and V by 4 bases; bases with no gene match: 12. The CDR3 is 16 residues long. In DNA form, the CDR3 reads TGTGCCAGCAGCCCCGATACTAGCGGCCGCATAAATGAGCAGTTCTTC. Encoded protein: CASSPDTSGRINEQFF.

The V call is TRBV7-3, the J call TRBJ2-3, with 8 bases matching TRBD2. CDR1 and CDR2 (germline): SGHTA, FQGTGA. The CDR3 runs to 13 residues. V trimming: 4 bases; J trimming: 4 bases; junction bases outside the gene matches: 1. CDR3 nucleotides: TGTGCCAGCAGCTCCGGGGGGGCAGATACGCAGTATTTT. Translating it yields CASSSGGADTQYF.

The table lists this clone with a few counts. The chain recombines TRBV30 with TRBJ1-6; D is possibly TRBD1 (6 bases). Per germline, CDR1 GTSNPN and CDR2 SVGIG (reference sequence). With 5 bases removed from V and 6 bases from J, the gap between germline ends came to 8 bases. CDR3 length equals 12 residues. CDR3 in DNA: TGTGCCTGGGGACAGTTTAATTCACCCCTCCACTTT. Translation gives CAWGQFNSPLHF.

This clone has only one observation. In DNA, the CDR3 is TGCGCCAGCAGCTTGGACGGGGAGGACTATGGCTACACCTTC. It yields the protein CASSLDGEDYGYTF. This rearrangement joins TRBV5-1 to TRBJ1-2; D is uncertain. The CDR3 runs to 14 residues. The germline V and J ends were trimmed by 0 bases and 3 bases, with 9 bases remaining between them. Germline V CDR1 and CDR2: SGHRS, YFSETQ.

The chain couples TRBV28 to TRBJ1-2; D not resolved. There are 16 residues in the CDR3. Trimming took off 3 bases at V and 7 bases at J, with 21 bases between the two ends. Germline loops: CDR1 MDHEN, CDR2 SYDVKM. The CDR3 coding sequence is TGTGCCAGCAGTTTGATGGGCAGTAACGCTCTAAGTGGCTACACCTTC. This sequence encodes CASSLMGSNALSGYTF.

The chain links TRBV6-2 or TRBV6-3 to TRBJ2-7; 8 nucleotides match TRBD2. Trimming removed 5 bases from V and 0 bases from J; junction bases left unmatched: 3. CDR1 is MNHEY, CDR2 SVGEGT, per germline. The CDR3 is made up of 14 amino acids. The DNA for the CDR3 is TGTGCCAGCAGTCTCAGCGGGAGCTCCTACGAGCAGTACTTC. The encoded protein is CASSLSGSSYEQYF.

Worth noting for this clone: A much larger clone differs by one base, so this may be a read error. The chain has TRBV6-5 and TRBJ2-7, with TRBD1 matching 9 bases. Trimming at V came to 4 bases and at J to 4 bases, leaving 2 bases not matched to a gene. The CDR3 loop spans 13 amino acids. Germline lookup yields CDR1 MNHEY and CDR2 SVGAGI. CDR3 sequence reads: CASSWDREYEQYF. The CDR3 DNA reads as TGTGCCAGCAGTTGGGACAGGGAATACGAGCAGTACTTC.

This chain links TRBV7-2 with TRBJ2-7; 8 nucleotides align to TRBD2. V dropped 5 bases and J dropped 7; count of bases not matched to a gene: 10. The CDR3 is 14 amino acids. Germline V gene sequence: CDR1 SGHTA, CDR2 FQGNSA. The DNA for the CDR3 is TGTGCCAGCAGCGCCACCGGGACTAGAGTTGAGCAGTACTTC. Translating gives CASSATGTRVEQYF.

The chain is built from TRBV7-2 and TRBJ2-1; 14 nucleotides align to TRBD2. Germline V gives CDR1 SGHTA, CDR2 FQGNSA. J gave up 10 bases and V 5 bases, and 7 bases lay outside the gene matches. CDR3 length equals 15 residues. The chain's CDR3 is CASSLGTSGSREQFF. In nucleotides, the CDR3 is TGTGCCAGCAGCCTCGGGACTAGCGGGAGTAGAGAGCAGTTCTTC.

The V and J genes are TRBV4-2 and TRBJ2-1; 9 bases fit TRBD2. CDR3 length: 16 amino acids. CDR1 is LGHNA and CDR2 is YNFKEQ in the germline V gene. V was pared by 1 base and J by 4 bases, with 5 bases of the junction left unmatched. The CDR3: CASSQGASGKYNEQFF. CDR3 sequence (DNA): TGTGCCAGCAGCCAAGGGGCTAGCGGGAAATACAATGAGCAGTTCTTC.

In this sample, this clone turned up once. This chain connects TRBV7-9 to TRBJ2-1; possibly TRBD1 for D (6 bases). V was clipped by 5 bases and J by 9 bases, with 23 bases between them. CDR3 length: 16 residues. The germline gives CDR1 SEHNR, CDR2 FQNEAQ (reference sequence). In nucleotides, the CDR3 is TGTGCCAGCAGCCCCCCCAGGGGAGCATCGACTCGTGAGCAGTTCTTC. Translation gives CASSPPRGASTREQFF.

This clone has only one observation. The J gene is TRBJ2-7, the V gene TRBV7-5; TRBD1 is the table's D call and was not checked against the DNA. TRBV7-5 is reported as a pseudogene. The CDR3 contains 15 residues. The CDR3 nucleotides read TGTGCCAGAAGCCTAGAGGACAGGGGGGCCTACGAGCAGTACTTC. Translated: CARSLEDRGAYEQYF.

V usage is TRBV5-4 and J usage is TRBJ2-6; D ambiguous. The CDR3 is 16 amino acids. From germline, CDR1 is SGHNT and CDR2 YYREEE (reference sequence). V shed 4 bases and J shed 0 bases, with 11 bases lying between them. The CDR3: CASSPTASSGANVLTF. For the CDR3, the DNA is TGTGCCAGCAGCCCTACAGCCTCCTCTGGGGCCAACGTCCTGACTTTC.

This clone was seen a handful of times. The genes are TRBV6-5 and TRBJ2-7; 11 bases are a match to TRBD1. Trimming cost V 0 bases and J 3 bases; bases outside gene matches: 1. The CDR3 loop spans 15 amino acids. The germline gives CDR1 MNHEY, CDR2 SVGAGI. CDR3 sequence reads: CASSYSGTGGYEQYF. CDR3 DNA sequence: TGTGCCAGCAGTTACTCCGGGACAGGGGGCTACGAGCAGTACTTC.

Written as DNA, the CDR3 is TGTGCCAGCAGCCTCTCAGGGATAACCAACGTCCTGACTTTC. Protein product: CASSLSGITNVLTF. The rearrangement uses TRBV6-5 and TRBJ2-6; the D gene is possibly TRBD1 (5 bases). The CDR3 extends over 14 amino acids. Germline V gene sequence: CDR1 MNHEY, CDR2 SVGAGI. V was trimmed by 6 bases and J by 8 bases, leaving 14 bases between them.

This rearrangement joins TRBV6-5 to TRBJ1-6; 8 bases match TRBD1. Trimming removed 7 bases from V and 6 bases from J; junction bases left unmatched: 8. The CDR3 covers 15 residues. CDR1 is MNHEY, CDR2 SVGAGI, per germline. The CDR3 protein is CASNPNRGANSPLHF. CDR3 in DNA: TGTGCCAGCAATCCCAACAGGGGGGCTAATTCACCCCTCCACTTT.

The gene calls are TRBV19 and TRBJ1-2, with 11 positions matching TRBD1. The CDR3 is 17 amino acids. V shed 6 bases, J shed 2 bases, and the junction held 11 bases outside the gene matches. Germline lookup yields CDR1 LNHDA and CDR2 SQIVND (reference sequence). The CDR3 protein is CASSGRDRGIGNYGYTF. CDR3 nucleotide sequence: TGTGCCAGTAGCGGACGGGACAGGGGGATCGGGAACTATGGCTACACCTTC.

This clone was detected only a few times. This sequence joins TRBV2 and TRBJ2-7; 7 bases are a match to TRBD1. The CDR3 is made up of 17 amino acids. J gave up 0 bases and V 4 bases, and 12 bases lay outside the gene matches. Germline assignment: CDR1 SNHLY and CDR2 FYNNEI. DNA of the CDR3: TGTGCCAGCAGTGGAGACATTGACAGGGCGATCTCCTACGAGCAGTACTTC. Amino acids: CASSGDIDRAISYEQYF.

The chain joins TRBV6-5 to TRBJ1-5, with D hard to call. There are 15 residues in the CDR3. Trimming removed 0 bases at V and 4 bases at J, with 10 bases between. Germline CDR1 reads MNHEY; CDR2 reads SVGAGI. The CDR3 is CASSYSSNSNQPQHF. The CDR3 DNA follows: TGTGCCAGCAGTTACTCTAGTAACAGTAATCAGCCCCAGCATTTT.

The chain's CDR3 is CASSLSLAGPYEQYF. In DNA, the CDR3 is TGTGCCAGCAGTTTAAGCCTAGCGGGTCCCTACGAGCAGTACTTC. V gene TRBV27 combines with J gene TRBJ2-7; 8 positions agree with TRBD2. V dropped 2 bases and J dropped 2; count of bases not matched to a gene: 5. The CDR3 covers 15 residues. Germline V gene sequence: CDR1 MNHEY, CDR2 SMNVEV (reference sequence).

The rearrangement links TRBV7-2 to TRBJ2-5; 11 nucleotides agree with TRBD2. Germline lookup yields CDR1 SGHTA and CDR2 FQGNSA. This CDR3 region has 17 residues. J was trimmed by 5 bases and V by 1 base; bases with no gene match: 9. CDR3 loop: CASSLEWRLAGGETQYF. The CDR3 DNA follows: TGTGCCAGCAGCTTAGAGTGGCGGCTAGCGGGAGGTGAGACCCAGTACTTC.

The rearrangement joins TRBV12-5 to TRBJ1-5; D not certain. CDR1 LGHNT and CDR2 FRNRAP come from the germline V gene. V lost 5 bases, J lost 6 bases, and 5 bases lay in between. The CDR3 is made up of 11 amino acids. The CDR3 sequence: CASGVGQPQHF. DNA for the CDR3: TGTGCTAGTGGTGTCGGTCAGCCCCAGCATTTT.

The table lists this clone with a count of one. The chain carries TRBV7-9 and TRBJ1-1, with TRBD1 identical over 7 bases. The V gene's germline CDR1 is SEHNR and CDR2 FQNEAQ (reference sequence). Trimming took 10 bases from V and 8 from J; bases not matched to a gene: 13. The CDR3 consists of 13 residues. Here the CDR3 DNA reads TGTGCCATCCAGTCGACAGGGATCGAAGAAGCTTTCTTT. The encoded protein is CAIQSTGIEEAFF.

The chain employs TRBV14 and TRBJ1-2, with 7 bases that match TRBD1. The CDR3 has 13 amino acids. The trim removed 4 bases at V and 8 bases at J, leaving 7 bases unmatched. Germline V gene data show CDR1 as SGHDN and CDR2 as FVKESK. CDR3 loop: CASSLYMTGGYTF. The CDR3 DNA reads as TGTGCCAGCAGCCTTTACATGACAGGGGGCTACACCTTC.

J is TRBJ2-7 and V is TRBV3-1 (or the pseudogene TRBV3-2), with TRBD2 matching 12 bases. The CDR3 runs to 16 residues. With 4 bases clipped from V and 0 bases from J, the junction kept 4 bases outside the gene matches. Germline CDR1 and CDR2: LGHDT and YNNKEL (reference sequence). The CDR3 region is CASSPTSGGISYEQYF. The CDR3 nucleotides are TGTGCCAGCAGCCCGACTAGCGGGGGAATCTCCTACGAGCAGTACTTC.

V usage is TRBV9 and J usage is TRBJ2-2; D unclear. Germline lookup yields CDR1 SGDLS and CDR2 YYNGEE. Trimming shortened V by 3 bases and J by 0 bases, and 9 bases separated the two germline ends. This CDR3 region has 15 residues. The CDR3 region is CASSGALTNTGELFF. CDR3 coding DNA: TGTGCCAGCAGCGGGGCTCTGACGAACACCGGGGAGCTGTTTTTT.

The rearrangement joins TRBV6-2 or TRBV6-3 to TRBJ1-5; the D gene is possibly TRBD1 (5 bases). Germline lookup yields CDR1 MNHEY and CDR2 SVGEGT. Trimming shortened V by 3 bases and J by 0 bases, and 9 bases separated the two germline ends. There are 15 residues in the CDR3. CDR3 sequence: CASSYGGFSNQPQHF. The CDR3, as DNA: TGTGCCAGCAGTTATGGGGGGTTTAGCAATCAGCCCCAGCATTTT.

The chain joins TRBV2 to TRBJ2-3, with D perhaps TRBD1 (6 bases). Trimming removed 10 bases at V and 0 bases at J, with 14 bases between. From germline, CDR1 is SNHLY and CDR2 FYNNEI. This CDR3 has 14 amino acids. The CDR3 region is CATKGQLSTDTQYF. As DNA, the CDR3 is TGTGCCACTAAAGGACAGCTTAGCACAGATACGCAGTATTTT.